The T cell receptor (beta chain) described here comes from a study of OX40 agonist ivuxolimab in advanced cancers. The wider study: Mean age about 60 years, range about 20 to 79; 82.7% male. Study results and caveats: Dosing at 0.1 to 3.0 mg/kg was accompanied by clonal expansion of CD4+ and CD8+ blood T cells by week 6.

With V trimmed by 3 bases and J by 6 bases, 5 bases remained unmatched. Germline CDR1 MNHEY, CDR2 SMNVEV (reference sequence). The CDR3 has 14 amino acids. Sequencing used immunoSEQ multiplex PCR; TCRdb keeps in-frame clones, though not all of them. The table has 90,000 or so clones, about 89% seen once. The sample holds a few counts of this clone. Its antigen is undetermined. This chain joins TRBV27 and TRBJ1-5; 7 bases agree with TRBD1. The clonotype comes from an adult with an advanced solid tumor such as melanoma, head and neck, liver or kidney cancer. Source: CD4+ or CD8+ T cells sorted from blood, taken in a trial of the OX40 agonist ivuxolimab. DNA of the CDR3: TGTGCCAGCAGTTTCGGAGGGGGCTCTCAGCCCCAGCATTTT. It translates to CASSFGGGSQPQHF.